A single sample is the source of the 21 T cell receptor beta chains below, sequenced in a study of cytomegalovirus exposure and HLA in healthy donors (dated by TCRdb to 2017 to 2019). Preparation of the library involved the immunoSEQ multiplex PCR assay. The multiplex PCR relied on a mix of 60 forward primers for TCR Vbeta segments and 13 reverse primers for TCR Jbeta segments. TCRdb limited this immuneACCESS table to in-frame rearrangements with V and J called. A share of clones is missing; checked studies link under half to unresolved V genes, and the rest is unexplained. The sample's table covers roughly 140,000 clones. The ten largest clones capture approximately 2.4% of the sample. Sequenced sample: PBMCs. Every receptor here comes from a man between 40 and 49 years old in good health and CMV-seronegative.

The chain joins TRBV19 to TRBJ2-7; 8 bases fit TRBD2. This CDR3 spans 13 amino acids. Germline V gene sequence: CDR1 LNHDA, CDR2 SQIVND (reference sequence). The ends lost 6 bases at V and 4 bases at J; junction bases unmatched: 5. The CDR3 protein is CASSNRGGYEQYF. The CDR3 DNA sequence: TGTGCCAGTAGCAACCGCGGGGGGTACGAGCAGTACTTC.

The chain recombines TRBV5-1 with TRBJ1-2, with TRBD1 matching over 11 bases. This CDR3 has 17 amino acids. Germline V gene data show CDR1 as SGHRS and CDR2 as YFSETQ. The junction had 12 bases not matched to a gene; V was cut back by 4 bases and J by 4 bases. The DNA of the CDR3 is TGCGCCAGCAGCGAACCGGGACAGGGGGTGACCGGCTATGGCTACACCTTC. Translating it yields CASSEPGQGVTGYGYTF.

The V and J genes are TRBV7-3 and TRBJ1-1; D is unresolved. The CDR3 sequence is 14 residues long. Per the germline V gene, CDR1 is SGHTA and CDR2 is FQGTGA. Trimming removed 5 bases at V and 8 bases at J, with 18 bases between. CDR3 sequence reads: CASSPRPSGREAFF. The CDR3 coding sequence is TGTGCCAGCAGCCCCCGTCCCTCGGGAAGGGAAGCTTTCTTT.

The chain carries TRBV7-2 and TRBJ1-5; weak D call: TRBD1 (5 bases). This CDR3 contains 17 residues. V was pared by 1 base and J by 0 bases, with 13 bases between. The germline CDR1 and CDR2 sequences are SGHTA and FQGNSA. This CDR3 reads CASSLDLGHSSNQPQHF. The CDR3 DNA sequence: TGTGCCAGCAGCTTAGACCTCGGACACAGTAGCAATCAGCCCCAGCATTTT.

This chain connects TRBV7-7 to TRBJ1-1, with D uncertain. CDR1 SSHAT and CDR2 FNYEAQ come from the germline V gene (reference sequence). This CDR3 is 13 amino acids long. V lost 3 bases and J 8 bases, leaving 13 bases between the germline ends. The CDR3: CASSLGIGGEAFF. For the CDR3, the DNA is TGTGCCAGCAGCTTGGGGATAGGAGGGGAAGCTTTCTTT.

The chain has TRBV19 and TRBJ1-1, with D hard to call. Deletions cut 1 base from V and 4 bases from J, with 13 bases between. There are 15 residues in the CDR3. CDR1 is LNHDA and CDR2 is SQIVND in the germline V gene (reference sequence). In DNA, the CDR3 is TGTGCCAGTAGTATAGTCCAATCGGGGAGCACTGAAGCTTTCTTT. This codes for CASSIVQSGSTEAFF.

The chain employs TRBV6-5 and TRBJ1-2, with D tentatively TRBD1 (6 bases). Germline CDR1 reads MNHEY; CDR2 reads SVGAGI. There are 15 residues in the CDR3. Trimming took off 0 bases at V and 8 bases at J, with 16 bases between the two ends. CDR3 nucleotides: TGTGCCAGCAGTTACTCGGGCAGGGGAGCTCGCGGCTACACCTTC. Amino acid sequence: CASSYSGRGARGYTF.

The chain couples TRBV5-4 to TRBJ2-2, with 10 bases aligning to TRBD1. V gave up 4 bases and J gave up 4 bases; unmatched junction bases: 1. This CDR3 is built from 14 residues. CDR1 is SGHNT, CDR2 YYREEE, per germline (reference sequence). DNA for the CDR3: TGTGCCAGCAGCCGGGACAGGGGCACCGGGGAGCTGTTTTTT. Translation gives CASSRDRGTGELFF.

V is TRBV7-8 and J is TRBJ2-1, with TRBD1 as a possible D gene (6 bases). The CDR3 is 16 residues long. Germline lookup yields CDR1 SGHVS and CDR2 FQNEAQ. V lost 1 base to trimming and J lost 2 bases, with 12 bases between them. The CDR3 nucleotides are TGTGCCAGCAGCTTAGAACCCAGGGGAACCTACAATGAGCAGTTCTTC. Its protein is CASSLEPRGTYNEQFF.

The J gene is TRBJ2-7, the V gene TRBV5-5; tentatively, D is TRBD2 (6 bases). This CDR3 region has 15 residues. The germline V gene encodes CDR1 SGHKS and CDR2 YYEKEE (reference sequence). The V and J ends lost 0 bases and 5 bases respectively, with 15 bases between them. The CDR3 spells CASSLATSRFHEQYF. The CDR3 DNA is TGTGCCAGCAGCTTGGCGACTAGTAGGTTCCACGAGCAGTACTTC.

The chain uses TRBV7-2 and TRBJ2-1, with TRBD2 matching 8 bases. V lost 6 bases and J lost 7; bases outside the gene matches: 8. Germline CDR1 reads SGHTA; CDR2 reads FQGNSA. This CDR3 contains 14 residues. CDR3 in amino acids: CASRISGGANEQFF. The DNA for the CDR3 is TGTGCCAGCAGGATTTCCGGGGGGGCAAATGAGCAGTTCTTC.

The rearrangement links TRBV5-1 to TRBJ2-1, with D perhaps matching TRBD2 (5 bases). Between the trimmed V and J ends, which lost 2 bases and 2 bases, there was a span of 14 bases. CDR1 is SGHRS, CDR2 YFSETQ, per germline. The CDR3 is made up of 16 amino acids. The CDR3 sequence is CASSFGPSGTYNEQFF. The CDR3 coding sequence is TGCGCCAGCAGCTTTGGGCCTTCCGGGACCTACAATGAGCAGTTCTTC.

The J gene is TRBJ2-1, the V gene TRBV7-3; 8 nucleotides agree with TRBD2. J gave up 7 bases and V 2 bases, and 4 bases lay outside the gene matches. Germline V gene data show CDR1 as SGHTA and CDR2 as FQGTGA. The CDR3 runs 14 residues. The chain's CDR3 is CASSLGGGLNEQFF. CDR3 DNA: TGTGCCAGCAGCTTAGGCGGGGGGTTGAATGAGCAGTTCTTC.

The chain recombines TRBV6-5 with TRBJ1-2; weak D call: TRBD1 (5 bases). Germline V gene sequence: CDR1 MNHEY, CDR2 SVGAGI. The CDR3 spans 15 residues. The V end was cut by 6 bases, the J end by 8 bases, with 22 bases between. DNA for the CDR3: TGTGCCAGCAGCCCCGGGGGAGGGGTCCTCCGCGGCTACACCTTC. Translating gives CASSPGGGVLRGYTF.

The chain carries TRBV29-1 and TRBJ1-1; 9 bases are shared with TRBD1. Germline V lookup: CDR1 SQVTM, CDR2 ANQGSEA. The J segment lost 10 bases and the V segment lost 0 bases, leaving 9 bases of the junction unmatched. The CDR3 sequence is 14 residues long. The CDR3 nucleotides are TGCAGCGTTGAAGAGGAAAACAGGGGGCATGGAGCTTTCTTT. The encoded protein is CSVEEENRGHGAFF.

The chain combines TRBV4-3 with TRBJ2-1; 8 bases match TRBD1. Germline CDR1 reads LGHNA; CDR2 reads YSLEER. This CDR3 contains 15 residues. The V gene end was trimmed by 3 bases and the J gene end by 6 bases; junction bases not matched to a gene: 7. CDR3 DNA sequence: TGCGCCAGCAGCCAGGCCGGACAGGGACCCAATGAGCAGTTCTTC. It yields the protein CASSQAGQGPNEQFF.

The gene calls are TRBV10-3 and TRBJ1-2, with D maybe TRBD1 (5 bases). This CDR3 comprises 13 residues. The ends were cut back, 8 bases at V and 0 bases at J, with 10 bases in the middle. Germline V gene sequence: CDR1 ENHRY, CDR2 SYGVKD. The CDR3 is CAIQSGSNYGYTF. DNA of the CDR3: TGTGCCATCCAGTCAGGGTCTAACTATGGCTACACCTTC.

The CDR3: CATSRDRVHQETQYF. CDR3 coding DNA: TGTGCCACCAGCAGAGACAGGGTACATCAAGAGACCCAGTACTTC. The genes are TRBV15 and TRBJ2-5; possibly TRBD1 for D (5 bases). Germline CDR1 and CDR2: LNHNV and YYDKDF (reference sequence). Trimming shortened V by 0 bases and J by 2 bases, and 10 bases separated the two germline ends. The CDR3 has 15 residues.

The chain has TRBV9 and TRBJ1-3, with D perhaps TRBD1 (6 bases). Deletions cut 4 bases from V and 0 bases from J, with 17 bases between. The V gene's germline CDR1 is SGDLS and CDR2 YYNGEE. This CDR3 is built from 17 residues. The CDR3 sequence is CASSTRGGSNSGNTIYF. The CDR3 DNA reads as TGTGCCAGCAGCACACGTGGGGGCAGTAACTCTGGAAACACCATATATTTT.

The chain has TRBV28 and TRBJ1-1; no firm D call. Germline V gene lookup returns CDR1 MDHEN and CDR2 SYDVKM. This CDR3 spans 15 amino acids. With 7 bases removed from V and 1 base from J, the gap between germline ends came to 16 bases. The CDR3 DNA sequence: TGTGCCAGCACTACTCCCCCCCCGGGGAACACTGAAGCTTTCTTT. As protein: CASTTPPPGNTEAFF.

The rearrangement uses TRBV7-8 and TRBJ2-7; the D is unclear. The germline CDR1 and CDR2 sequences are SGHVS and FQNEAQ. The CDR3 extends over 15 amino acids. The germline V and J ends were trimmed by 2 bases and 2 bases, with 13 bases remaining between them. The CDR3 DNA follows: TGTGCCAGCAGCTTAAGCCCAAGTACTACCTACGAGCAGTACTTC. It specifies CASSLSPSTTYEQYF.